The sequence of this T cell receptor beta chain was determined in a study of lymphopenia after photon versus proton radiotherapy. This clone was found once. Some clones are missing from TCRdb's copy, which holds only in-frame ones; the method was immunoSEQ multiplex PCR. The table lists about 68,000 clones, approximately 91% of them singletons. This clonotype originated in a woman in her seventies with pancreatic cancer. Material: peripheral blood, obtained from a patient treated with photon-based radiotherapy.

CDR3 coding DNA: TGTGCCAGCAGCTTGGTTTCCATGAGGCTAGAGACCCAGTACTTC. Translation: CASSLVSMRLETQYF. V usage is TRBV7-9 and J usage is TRBJ2-5; D gene ambiguous. Per germline, CDR1 SEHNR and CDR2 FQNEAQ (reference sequence). V dropped 3 bases and J dropped 4 bases, with 15 bases sitting between them. The CDR3 runs 15 residues.